The rows below give T cell receptor beta chains drawn from one sample of a study of blood T cell repertoires in COVID-19. Produced via immunoSEQ multiplex PCR; TCRdb's table is partial and in-frame only. Found here are fewer than 45,000 clones, 88% of them singletons; the top ten hold 13% to 15%. Sequenced material: peripheral blood. These receptors all stem from a human donor in a cohort sampled during active COVID-19. Each CDR3 is given with its conserved first and last residue. The order of the fields is V gene, clone size, D gene, J gene, CDR3 protein, CDR3 DNA. A D gene is named only where the DNA matches it firmly. Not all rows give a size; the values are once, few, many and, for expanded clones, a class.

>TRBV11-2|few|TRBD1|TRBJ2-7
CASRHTGTGDNEQYF
TGTGCCAGCAGGCACACCGGGACAGGGGACAACGAGCAGTACTTC
>TRBV4-1|-|-|TRBJ1-4
CASSPRGGSEKLFF
TGCGCCAGCAGCCCGAGGGGAGGAAGTGAAAAACTGTTTTTT
>TRBV9|-|TRBD2|TRBJ2-5
CASSPTSGGARETQYF
TGTGCCAGCAGCCCGACTAGCGGGGGGGCCAGAGAGACCCAGTACTTC
>TRBV19|few|-|TRBJ2-2
CASKGGGSPTGELFF
TGTGCCAGTAAGGGTGGGGGCTCTCCCACCGGGGAGCTGTTTTTT
>TRBV27|-|TRBD1|TRBJ1-2
CASSLWTGVGGYTF
TGTGCCAGCAGTTTATGGACAGGGGTCGGCGGCTACACCTTC
>TRBV7-2|-|TRBD1|TRBJ1-2
CASSLGAGGFNYGYTF
TGTGCCAGCAGCTTAGGGGCAGGGGGCTTTAACTATGGCTACACCTTC
>TRBV5-4|-|-|TRBJ2-7
CASSLISLSSYEQYF
TGTGCCAGCAGCTTGATTTCCCTTAGCTCCTACGAGCAGTACTTC
>TRBV30|-|-|TRBJ1-1
CAWSRGLIVNTEAFF
TGTGCCTGGAGTAGGGGGTTAATAGTGAACACTGAAGCTTTCTTT
>TRBV30|-|-|TRBJ1-1
CAWRTGGGEAFF
TGTGCCTGGAGAACTGGAGGCGGTGAAGCTTTCTTT
>TRBV3-1/TRBV3-2|-|TRBD1|TRBJ1-2
CASSQLRDRALKGYTF
TGTGCCAGCAGCCAACTCCGGGACAGGGCCCTTAAGGGCTACACCTTC
>TRBV4-3|-|TRBD1|TRBJ1-1
CASSQDLGQAPMNTEAFF
TGCGCCAGCAGCCAAGATCTAGGACAGGCTCCTATGAACACTGAAGCTTTCTTT
>TRBV7-2|-|-|TRBJ2-5
CASSPNQGRGETQYF
TGTGCCAGCAGTCCCAATCAGGGAAGGGGAGAGACCCAGTACTTC
>TRBV5-1|once|-|TRBJ2-1
CASSLERDNEQFF
TGCGCCAGCAGCTTGGAACGGGACAATGAGCAGTTCTTC
>TRBV7-2|-|TRBD1|TRBJ2-7
CASSRDRDYEQYF
TGTGCCAGCAGTCGGGACAGGGACTACGAGCAGTACTTC
>TRBV9|-|TRBD1|TRBJ1-6
CASSSEQGPYNSPLHF
TGTGCCAGCAGCTCCGAACAGGGGCCCTATAATTCACCCCTCCACTTT
>TRBV7-6|-|-|TRBJ2-1
CASSLDGTLYNEQFF
TGTGCCAGCAGCTTAGACGGGACATTATACAATGAGCAGTTCTTC
>TRBV6-2/TRBV6-3|-|-|TRBJ2-1
CASSRARGRNEQFF
TGTGCCAGCAGTCGCGCCAGGGGTAGGAATGAGCAGTTCTTC
>TRBV12-5|once|-|TRBJ1-1
CASRWGGVEDTEAFF
TGTGCTAGCCGATGGGGGGGAGTGGAGGACACTGAAGCTTTCTTT
>TRBV19|-|-|TRBJ1-3
CASRSGGTIYF
TGTGCCAGTAGATCCGGAGGCACCATATATTTT
>TRBV7-2|-|TRBD1|TRBJ1-2
CASSSGQALVYGYTF
TGTGCCAGCAGCTCAGGACAGGCCCTAGTCTATGGCTACACCTTC
>TRBV18|-|TRBD1|TRBJ1-4
CASSPGTGTEKLFF
TGTGCCAGCTCGCCCGGGACAGGGACAGAAAAACTGTTTTTT
>TRBV7-8|-|TRBD2|TRBJ2-1
CASSLVGGNSYNEQFF
TGTGCCAGCAGCTTAGTGGGGGGGAATTCCTACAATGAGCAGTTCTTC
>TRBV4-3|-|-|TRBJ1-1
CASSQDRAAGTNTEAFF
TGCGCCAGCAGCCAAGATAGGGCAGCGGGTACCAACACTGAAGCTTTCTTT
>TRBV14|-|-|TRBJ2-7
CASSQDSALLDYTYEQYF
TGTGCCAGCAGCCAAGACTCTGCCCTGTTGGACTACACCTACGAGCAGTACTTC
>TRBV5-1|few|TRBD1|TRBJ2-1
CASSLVPPGQGGGEQFF
TGCGCCAGCAGCTTGGTACCCCCGGGACAGGGGGGTGGTGAGCAGTTCTTC
>TRBV5-6|-|-|TRBJ2-3
CASSLAGHRSTDTQYF
TGTGCCAGCAGCCTGGCTGGACACCGGAGCACAGATACGCAGTATTTT
>TRBV12-5|-|-|TRBJ2-1
CASGPRTEYNEQFF
TGTGCTAGTGGTCCCAGGACAGAATACAATGAGCAGTTCTTC
>TRBV5-5|-|-|TRBJ1-5
CASSLGQDQPQHF
TGTGCCAGCAGCTTGGGGCAGGATCAGCCCCAGCATTTT
>TRBV6-2/TRBV6-3|once|-|TRBJ2-5
CASSYIGETQYF
TGTGCCAGCAGTTACATCGGGGAGACCCAGTACTTC
>TRBV6-5|-|-|TRBJ1-2
CASSYSSALDGYGYTF
TGTGCCAGCAGTTACTCGAGCGCTCTCGACGGCTATGGCTACACCTTC
>TRBV6-5|-|TRBD2|TRBJ2-5
CASSYSEGLAQGTQYF
TGTGCCAGCAGTTACTCCGAGGGACTAGCCCAGGGGACCCAGTACTTC
>TRBV3-1/TRBV3-2|-|TRBD1|TRBJ1-2
CASSQRGQGRNYGYTF
TGTGCCAGCAGTCAAAGAGGACAGGGTCGAAATTATGGCTACACCTTC
>TRBV7-6|-|-|TRBJ2-7
CASSFSLAGEQYF
TGTGCCAGCAGCTTTAGTCTCGCAGGCGAGCAGTACTTC
>TRBV6-2/TRBV6-3|-|TRBD1|TRBJ2-7
CASSRTGGEQYF
TGTGCCAGCAGCCGGACAGGGGGCGAGCAGTACTTC
>TRBV6-2/TRBV6-3|-|TRBD1|TRBJ2-3
CASSYTGQGGGTDTQYF
TGTGCCAGCAGTTACACGGGACAGGGGGGAGGCACAGATACGCAGTATTTT
>TRBV2|few|-|TRBJ1-1
CATNQAGNTEAFF
TGTGCCACCAATCAGGCAGGGAACACTGAAGCTTTCTTT
>TRBV29-1|-|-|TRBJ2-6
CSVEDGRTGANVLTF
TGCAGCGTTGAAGATGGGAGGACTGGGGCCAACGTCCTGACTTTC
>TRBV4-1|once|-|TRBJ2-5
CASSQGHSQETQYF
TGCGCCAGCAGCCAAGGGCACAGCCAAGAGACCCAGTACTTC
>TRBV14|-|TRBD1|TRBJ2-5
CASSHYRGVQTQYF
TGTGCCAGCAGCCACTACAGGGGTGTCCAGACCCAGTACTTC
>TRBV5-4|-|TRBD2|TRBJ2-3
CASSSSSGGGDTQYF
TGTGCCAGCAGCTCTTCTAGCGGGGGGGGAGATACGCAGTATTTT
>TRBV6-4|-|TRBD2|TRBJ2-2
CASSDLGLANTGELFF
TGTGCCAGCAGTGACTTGGGACTAGCGAACACCGGGGAGCTGTTTTTT
>TRBV12-3/TRBV12-4|-|-|TRBJ1-3
CASTTYSGNTIYF
TGTGCCAGCACTACGTATTCGGGAAACACCATATATTTT
>TRBV7-2|-|-|TRBJ2-5
CASSSNRARETQYF
TGTGCCAGCAGCTCGAACAGGGCTCGAGAGACCCAGTACTTC
>TRBV7-2|-|-|TRBJ2-7
CASSLKVSIGHAYEQYF
TGTGCCAGCAGCTTAAAGGTCAGTATAGGACACGCCTACGAGCAGTACTTC
>TRBV14|-|-|TRBJ1-1
CASGSLEVPEAFF
TGTGCCAGCGGCTCGCTGGAGGTCCCTGAAGCTTTCTTT
>TRBV7-2|once|-|TRBJ1-2
CASSPTGTYGYTF
TGTGCCAGCAGCCCAACAGGGACCTATGGCTACACCTTC
>TRBV29-1|once|TRBD1|TRBJ1-2
CSAGTVYGYTF
TGCAGCGCCGGGACAGTCTATGGCTACACCTTC
>TRBV6-5|-|-|TRBJ1-1
CASSRGGLGAEAFF
TGTGCCAGCTCTAGGGGGGGGCTAGGGGCTGAAGCTTTCTTT